This record concerns one T cell receptor (beta chain) sequence. Antigen: not known. Here immunoSEQ multiplex PCR was the method, and the copy in TCRdb shows in-frame clones only, minus some. The sample lists 18,000 or so clones, over 75% occurring once. These data originate in a study of regulatory dendritic cells for organ transplantation. Notes on the study in general: Considerable individual heterogeneity was seen in alloreactive memory CD8+ T cells. Memory CD8+ clonal expansion seemed more limited with regulatory than mature dendritic cells.

Allogeneic regulatory or mature dendritic cells were co-cultured for 5 days with CFSE-labeled sorted T cells at 1:10. CD4+ or CD8+ T cells were sorted as naive CD45RA+ or memory CD45RO+. Germline CDR1 and CDR2: SNHLY and FYNNEI. This CDR3 region has 15 residues. V was pared by 8 bases and J by 1 base, with 15 bases between. This TCR derives from a human donor in good health. The sample comprised memory CD4+ T cells from blood cultured with regulatory dendritic cells. The subset denotes: CD45RO+ memory T cells. The chain joins TRBV2 to TRBJ2-1, with D possibly being TRBD2 (6 bases). The CDR3 DNA is TGTGCCAGCTCCCTGGGACTTATTTCCTACAATGAGCAGTTCTTC. Translating it yields CASSLGLISYNEQFF.